The rows below give T cell receptor beta chains drawn from one sample of a study of PD-L1 blockade in urothelial cancer. Using immunoSEQ multiplex PCR, the repertoire was profiled, and TCRdb retains in-frame clones only, with some absent. The profile shows about 93,000 clones, 85% to 90% of them singletons. The sample in question was PBMCs, obtained around atezolizumab (anti-PD-L1) treatment. These receptors were taken from a man aged 55 to 70 with urothelial cancer. The CDR3 runs from the conserved cysteine through the conserved F or W. A D gene is named only where the DNA matches it firmly. Not all rows give a size; the values are once, few, many and, for expanded clones, a class.

CDR3aa	CDR3nt	j_gene	abundance	v_gene	d_gene
CASSLSLPQGTDTQYF	TGTGCCAGCTCACTGTCGCTCCCCCAGGGCACAGATACGCAGTATTTT	TRBJ2-3	-	TRBV18	-
CASMGPQETQYF	TGTGCCAGTATGGGCCCTCAAGAGACCCAGTACTTC	TRBJ2-5	-	TRBV18	-
CASSPGTDYEQYF	TGTGCCAGCTCTCCCGGGACAGACTACGAGCAGTACTTC	TRBJ2-7	-	TRBV18	TRBD1
CASSPQLAGSGDTQYF	TGTGCCAGCAGCCCGCAACTAGCGGGCTCGGGAGATACGCAGTATTTT	TRBJ2-3	-	TRBV4-2	TRBD2
CASSLTGGSTDTQYF	TGCGCCAGCAGCTTGACAGGGGGTAGCACAGATACGCAGTATTTT	TRBJ2-3	-	TRBV5-1	TRBD1
CASSVGGGALGPDTQYF	TGTGCCAGCAGCGTAGGAGGGGGGGCTTTGGGTCCAGATACGCAGTATTTT	TRBJ2-3	-	TRBV9	-
CASSILTGDTQYF	TGTGCCAGTAGTATCCTAACAGGGGATACGCAGTATTTT	TRBJ2-3	-	TRBV19	-
CASSPFFGGRSTGELFF	TGTGCCAGCAGCCCCTTCTTCGGGGGGCGGAGCACCGGGGAGCTGTTTTTT	TRBJ2-2	-	TRBV7-9	-
CASSPLSSNYGYTF	TGTGCCAGCAGCCCCTTAAGCTCTAACTATGGCTACACCTTC	TRBJ1-2	once	TRBV7-9	-
CASSLRVRGETQYF	TGTGCCAGCAGTCTCAGAGTTAGAGGTGAGACCCAGTACTTC	TRBJ2-5	-	TRBV27	-
CASSYSGRGNQPQHF	TGTGCCAGCAGTTATTCGGGCAGGGGGAATCAGCCCCAGCATTTT	TRBJ1-5	-	TRBV6-5	TRBD1
CASITGLAGGYEQYF	TGTGCCAGCATTACTGGACTAGCGGGAGGTTACGAGCAGTACTTC	TRBJ2-7	-	TRBV28	TRBD2
CASSTDRIGNTIYF	TGTGCCAGCAGTACCGACAGGATTGGAAACACCATATATTTT	TRBJ1-3	-	TRBV2	-
CASSVELAGVGEQYF	TGTGCCAGCAGCGTAGAATTAGCGGGAGTTGGAGAGCAGTACTTC	TRBJ2-7	-	TRBV9	TRBD2
CASSIWSGNNQPQHF	TGTGCCAGTAGTATATGGTCAGGGAACAATCAGCCCCAGCATTTT	TRBJ1-5	-	TRBV19	-
CSAPLAETQYF	TGCAGTGCACCTCTAGCGGAGACCCAGTACTTC	TRBJ2-5	-	TRBV20-1	-
CASRTPGKSDEQYF	TGTGCCAGTAGAACTCCGGGAAAATCGGACGAGCAGTACTTC	TRBJ2-7	-	TRBV19	-
CASRRGQGETYGYTF	TGTGCCAGCAGGAGAGGACAGGGGGAGACCTATGGCTACACCTTC	TRBJ1-2	-	TRBV6-5	TRBD1
CASSQGISWREDPSYEQYF	TGCGCCAGCAGCCAAGGAATTAGTTGGCGGGAGGACCCCTCCTACGAGCAGTACTTC	TRBJ2-7	-	TRBV4-3	TRBD2
CASSSGWGETQYF	TGTGCCAGCAGTTCGGGGTGGGGAGAGACCCAGTACTTC	TRBJ2-5	-	TRBV7-2	-
CASSTLGYNSPLHF	TGTGCCAGCAGCACGCTAGGCTATAATTCACCCCTCCACTTT	TRBJ1-6	once	TRBV7-9	-
CASSEGTASYEQYF	TGCGCCAGCAGTGAGGGGACAGCCTCCTACGAGCAGTACTTC	TRBJ2-7	-	TRBV10-2	TRBD1
CASSLDDRGRGYTF	TGTGCCAGCAGCTTGGACGACAGGGGAAGGGGCTACACCTTC	TRBJ1-2	-	TRBV7-6	TRBD1
CASSKKTAGDWYNEQFF	TGTGCCAGCAGCAAAAAGACGGCGGGAGATTGGTACAATGAGCAGTTCTTC	TRBJ2-1	-	TRBV21-1	-
CASSLTKPDTQYF	TGTGCCAGCAGTCTTACCAAGCCAGATACGCAGTATTTT	TRBJ2-3	-	TRBV7-3	-
CASGGLAGGRDTQYF	TGTGCCAGCGGGGGACTAGCGGGGGGGCGTGATACGCAGTATTTT	TRBJ2-3	-	TRBV6-5	TRBD2
CASSSLDLGLRHGYTF	TGTGCCAGCAGCTCCCTGGACTTGGGACTGCGACATGGCTACACCTTC	TRBJ1-2	-	TRBV7-2	-
CASSVQGAFNYGYTF	TGTGCCAGCAGCGTACAGGGGGCTTTTAACTATGGCTACACCTTC	TRBJ1-2	-	TRBV7-9	TRBD1
CASSLEGRAGNTIYF	TGCGCCAGCAGCTTGGAGGGCAGGGCTGGAAACACCATATATTTT	TRBJ1-3	once	TRBV5-1	-
CASSEWRGRTEAFF	TGTGCCAGCAGCGAATGGAGGGGTAGGACTGAAGCTTTCTTT	TRBJ1-1	-	TRBV13	-
CASSLWGQPNTEAFF	TGTGCCAGCAGTTTATGGGGGCAGCCGAACACTGAAGCTTTCTTT	TRBJ1-1	-	TRBV28	-
CASSPSSYNEQFF	TGTGCCAGCAGCCCATCGAGCTACAATGAGCAGTTCTTC	TRBJ2-1	-	TRBV7-2	-
CASSLGQGAVEQYF	TGCGCCAGCAGCTTGGGGCAGGGGGCGGTGGAGCAGTACTTC	TRBJ2-7	-	TRBV5-1	TRBD1
CASSQERPGGPNYGYTF	TGCGCCAGCAGCCAAGAGCGGCCAGGGGGGCCCAACTATGGCTACACCTTC	TRBJ1-2	-	TRBV4-3	TRBD1
CASSEGQGGEQYF	TGTGCCAGCAGTGAAGGCCAGGGAGGCGAGCAGTACTTC	TRBJ2-7	-	TRBV2	-
CASSYDRHNQPQHF	TGTGCCAGCAGCTATGACAGACACAATCAGCCCCAGCATTTT	TRBJ1-5	-	TRBV7-2	-
CASSPRGGTEKLFF	TGTGCCAGCAGCCCAAGGGGGGGAACTGAAAAACTGTTTTTT	TRBJ1-4	-	TRBV6-5	-
CASTQQVANEQFF	TGTGCCAGCACTCAGCAAGTAGCCAATGAGCAGTTCTTC	TRBJ2-1	-	TRBV6-5	-
CATSRDRANYQPQHF	TGTGCCACTTCCAGGGACAGGGCAAATTATCAGCCCCAGCATTTT	TRBJ1-5	-	TRBV19	TRBD1
CASSQWTGVETQYF	TGTGCCAGCAGCCAATGGACAGGGGTAGAGACCCAGTACTTC	TRBJ2-5	-	TRBV2	TRBD1
CASSTRSGANVLTF	TGTGCCAGCAGCACTCGCTCTGGGGCCAACGTCCTGACTTTC	TRBJ2-6	-	TRBV5-8	-
CASSSVGGGPTDEQFF	TGTGCCAGCAGCAGCGTAGGGGGAGGGCCTACGGATGAGCAGTTCTTC	TRBJ2-1	-	TRBV9	-
CSVQTHLNTEAFF	TGCAGCGTCCAAACACATCTGAACACTGAAGCTTTCTTT	TRBJ1-1	few	TRBV29-1	-
CASSLSPAADTQYF	TGTGCCAGCAGCTTAAGCCCCGCGGCAGATACGCAGTATTTT	TRBJ2-3	-	TRBV7-2	-
CASSTRQRNYGYTF	TGTGCCAGCAGTACAAGACAGCGTAACTATGGCTACACCTTC	TRBJ1-2	-	TRBV28	-
CASSRGGRGNQPQHF	TGTGCCAGCAGCCGGGGGGGACGGGGCAATCAGCCCCAGCATTTT	TRBJ1-5	-	TRBV7-2	-
CASSLRHLLPPKYF	TGTGCCAGCAGCTTAAGACATCTCTTACCCCCCAAGTACTTC	TRBJ2-7	-	TRBV5-6	-
CASTEAFSGANVLTF	TGTGCCAGCACTGAGGCCTTCTCTGGGGCCAACGTCCTGACTTTC	TRBJ2-6	-	TRBV6-5	-
CASSLTGVVEEQYF	TGTGCCAGCAGCCTGACAGGGGTCGTAGAGGAGCAGTACTTC	TRBJ2-7	few	TRBV6-6	TRBD1
CSVEGFRGSQETQYF	TGCAGCGTTGAAGGGTTCCGGGGTTCCCAAGAGACCCAGTACTTC	TRBJ2-5	-	TRBV29-1	-
CSVSGSEKGTDTQYF	TGCAGCGTCAGCGGGAGTGAGAAGGGCACAGATACGCAGTATTTT	TRBJ2-3	-	TRBV29-1	TRBD2
CASSSRGGSPGELFF	TGTGCCAGCAGCAGCCGGGGGGGCAGTCCCGGGGAGCTGTTTTTT	TRBJ2-2	-	TRBV7-6	TRBD2
CASSAEAQRSTNEQFF	TGTGCCAGCAGTGCGGAGGCCCAGCGTAGTACCAATGAGCAGTTCTTC	TRBJ2-1	once	TRBV6-6	-
CASSETWTSGGTDTQYF	TGCGCCAGCAGTGAGACCTGGACTAGCGGGGGCACAGATACGCAGTATTTT	TRBJ2-3	-	TRBV10-2	TRBD2
CASSAGTGALQETQYF	TGTGCCAGCAGCGCCGGGACAGGGGCTCTACAAGAGACCCAGTACTTC	TRBJ2-5	-	TRBV5-5	TRBD1